Here is one T cell receptor (beta chain) with its context. Germline V gives CDR1 LGHNA, CDR2 YNFKEQ. The CDR3 has 15 residues. V lost 0 bases and J 5 bases, leaving 11 bases between the germline ends. Time point given: newly diagnosed GD, antithyroid drugs for less than 3 months. PBMC-derived RNA was used for the TCR library. EDTA tubes received nine milliliters of drawn peripheral blood. The source of the sample is a study of regulatory T cells in long-lasting Graves disease. Study at large: Newly diagnosed Graves' patients took antithyroid drugs under 3 months.

In building TCR beta libraries, iRepertoire HTBI primers were used together with Arm-PCR of CDR3 regions. TCRdb itself ran the multiplex PCR reads through MiXCR, one entry per CDR3 protein. The sample records roughly 350,000 distinct CDR3 sequences, 15% to 20% being singletons. The same data also went into a second study, on T cells in Graves' hyperthyroidism and ophthalmopathy.

The clonotype was recovered from a woman aged 18-35 years with Graves disease. This chain connects TRBV4-2 to TRBJ2-4; D gene unclear. Sequenced material: peripheral blood mononuclear cells (PBMCs), taken at new diagnosis, from a patient treated with antithyroid drugs. Written as DNA, the CDR3 is TGTGCCAGCAGCCAAGATTGGGCAGAGCAAAACATTCAGTACTTC. This encodes CASSQDWAEQNIQYF.